Listed below are T cell receptor beta chains from one sample, sequenced in a study of shared clonotypes between healthy human individuals. Measured with immunoSEQ multiplex PCR; TCRdb has only the in-frame clones, and not every one. The table includes about 1 million clones, 65% to 80% detected once. Specimen: memory CD4+ T cells sorted from blood. The receptors come from a man younger than 35 in good health. The CDR3 runs from the conserved cysteine through the conserved F or W. D genes are given only for firm matches. Only part of the rows carry a size: once, few, many, or a class if the clone is expanded.

d_gene	abundance	len	v_gene	j_gene	CDR3nt	CDR3aa
TRBD1	NA	14	TRBV18	TRBJ1-3	TGTGCCAGCTCACCCGCAGGGGGCGGAAACACCATATATTTT	CASSPAGGGNTIYF
NA	NA	12	TRBV18	TRBJ1-5	TGTGCCAGCTCACCACCTGGGCAGCCCCAGCATTTT	CASSPPGQPQHF
NA	NA	16	TRBV4-1	TRBJ1-1	TGCGCCAGCAGCTCTGTCGGACAAGGAATAAACACTGAAGCTTTCTTT	CASSSVGQGINTEAFF
NA	NA	14	TRBV2	TRBJ1-3	TGTGCCAGCAGTGATGCAGGAACTGGAAACACCATATATTTT	CASSDAGTGNTIYF
NA	few	11	TRBV25-1	TRBJ1-1	TGTGCCAGCAGTGAAGGGGGCAAAGCTTTCTTT	CASSEGGKAFF
NA	NA	15	TRBV29-1	TRBJ2-2	TGCAGCGTTGAGTGGGCAGGGACGAACACCGGGGAGCTGTTTTTT	CSVEWAGTNTGELFF
NA	NA	17	TRBV15	TRBJ1-5	TGTGCCACCAGCAGAGGCACCGGGACGACCCCCAATCAGCCCCAGCATTTT	CATSRGTGTTPNQPQHF
NA	NA	15	TRBV5-1	TRBJ2-5	TGCGCCAGCAGCGTGGGCGGCGGGGCCCAAGAGACCCAGTACTTC	CASSVGGGAQETQYF
NA	NA	13	TRBV19	TRBJ1-5	TGTGCCAGTAGACAGGGTATGAATCAGCCCCAGCATTTT	CASRQGMNQPQHF
TRBD2	NA	15	TRBV11-2	TRBJ2-1	TGTGCCAGCAGTTCAGGACTAGCGGGAAACAATGAGCAGTTCTTC	CASSSGLAGNNEQFF
NA	NA	13	TRBV5-1	TRBJ1-3	TGCGCCAGCAGCGACACCTCTGGAAACACCATATATTTT	CASSDTSGNTIYF
NA	once	16	TRBV10-2	TRBJ1-6	TGCGCCAGCAGCGTCGGAGGGCTCTCCTATAATTCACCCCTCCACTTT	CASSVGGLSYNSPLHF
TRBD1	NA	14	TRBV2	TRBJ1-2	TGTGCCTGCTCGACAGGGGGCATCTCCTATGGCTACACCTTC	CACSTGGISYGYTF
NA	NA	15	TRBV11-2	TRBJ2-5	TGTGCCAGCACCCCAGGGGGGGGCATCGGACAGACCCAGTACTTC	CASTPGGGIGQTQYF
NA	NA	14	TRBV11-2	TRBJ2-1	TGTGCCAGCAGCCACGGGGGACCCTACAATGAGCAGTTCTTC	CASSHGGPYNEQFF
NA	NA	13	TRBV19	TRBJ1-2	TGTGCCACCTGGGGCAGCCTTAACTATGGCTACACCTTC	CATWGSLNYGYTF
NA	few	15	TRBV7-2	TRBJ2-6	TGTGCCAGCAGCCAAACTAGCTCCGGGGCCAACGTCCTGACTTTC	CASSQTSSGANVLTF
NA	once	13	TRBV6-1	TRBJ2-7	TGTGCCAGCAGTGTAGAGACTTTTTACGAGCAGTACTTC	CASSVETFYEQYF
TRBD2	NA	14	TRBV6-6	TRBJ2-7	TGTGCCAGCAGTTACGGCGGGAGGACCTACGAGCAGTACTTC	CASSYGGRTYEQYF
NA	few	14	TRBV7-9	TRBJ2-3	TGTGCCAGCAGCTTTGAGGGCTTAACAGATACGCAGTATTTT	CASSFEGLTDTQYF
TRBD2	few	15	TRBV29-1	TRBJ2-3	TGCAGCGTTGAAAGGCCTAGCGGAAACACAGATACGCAGTATTTT	CSVERPSGNTDTQYF
NA	NA	16	TRBV28	TRBJ1-2	TGTGCCAGTCGATCGAGGGGGGACGCCCCTAACTATGGCTACACCTTC	CASRSRGDAPNYGYTF
TRBD2	NA	17	TRBV7-8	TRBJ2-1	TGTGCCAGCAGCCCCTCACCAGGCGGGAGCTCCTACAATGAGCAGTTCTTC	CASSPSPGGSSYNEQFF
NA	NA	9	TRBV20-1	TRBJ2-1	TGCAGTGCTGGAACAGGGCAGTTCTTC	CSAGTGQFF
TRBD1	NA	16	TRBV5-1	TRBJ1-2	TGCGCCAGCAGCTTGAATTACGCCCAGGGGGCGGAAGGCTACACCTTC	CASSLNYAQGAEGYTF
NA	NA	13	TRBV27	TRBJ1-1	TGTGCCAGCAGGGACGGCACGGGCACTGAAGCTTTCTTT	CASRDGTGTEAFF
NA	few	12	TRBV28	TRBJ1-5	TGTGCCAGCAGACACCGCAATCAGCCCCAGCATTTT	CASRHRNQPQHF
TRBD1	NA	15	TRBV5-6	TRBJ2-7	TGTGCCAGCAGCTTGGGTCGCAGGGGGTCCTACGAGCAGTACTTC	CASSLGRRGSYEQYF
NA	few	14	TRBV19	TRBJ1-1	TGTGCCAGTAGTATACCCTGGCAGGACACTGAAGCTTTCTTT	CASSIPWQDTEAFF
NA	NA	15	TRBV6-6	TRBJ1-3	TGTGCCAGCAGTTACTCGGAGGGGACCGGAAACACCATATATTTT	CASSYSEGTGNTIYF
NA	NA	16	TRBV5-1	TRBJ1-4	TGCGCCAGCAGCTTGGCCTATGGCGGAACTAATGAAAAACTGTTTTTT	CASSLAYGGTNEKLFF
NA	NA	14	TRBV7-2	TRBJ2-3	TGTGCCAGCAGCGCTCATGGGGAGACAGATACGCAGTATTTT	CASSAHGETDTQYF
NA	NA	18	TRBV10-1	TRBJ2-3	TGCGCCAGCAGTGAATGGACGAAGACAAACGCTAGCACAGATACGCAGTATTTT	CASSEWTKTNASTDTQYF
TRBD1	NA	15	TRBV18	TRBJ1-1	TGTGCCAGCTCACCCAGGACAGGGGGAAACACTGAAGCTTTCTTT	CASSPRTGGNTEAFF
NA	NA	16	TRBV7-2	TRBJ2-7	TGTGCCAGCAGCCAGACTGGGAGATCGAGTGGAGGCGAGCAGTACTTC	CASSQTGRSSGGEQYF
NA	NA	14	TRBV7-9	TRBJ1-2	TGTGCCAGCGAGGGGGATGACAGCCTTTGGGGCTACACCTTC	CASEGDDSLWGYTF